This entry lists 21 T cell receptor beta chains sequenced from one sample in a study of T cells in Graves' hyperthyroidism and ophthalmopathy. Authors of the study amplified TCR beta CDR3 regions from RNA transcripts. Using the HTBI primer set, a first-round RT-PCR was run on the TCR CDR3. Each CDR3 protein is one row after TCRdb ran MiXCR on the multiplex PCR reads. The sample carries about 560,000 distinct CDR3 sequences, around 45% recorded once. The sample consisted of peripheral blood or thyroid tissue (not recorded which). The receptors come from a woman in her late teens or twenties with Graves' hyperthyroidism.

This clonotype was observed at least ten times. The CDR3 spells CATLDGGTEAFF. The CDR3 region has the DNA TGTGCCACCCTAGATGGGGGCACTGAAGCTTTCTTT. The chain has TRBV2 and TRBJ1-1, with a possible D match to TRBD1 (5 bases). There are 12 residues in the CDR3. V dropped 10 bases and J dropped 4 bases, with 13 bases sitting between them. Germline lookup yields CDR1 SNHLY and CDR2 FYNNEI.

This sequence joins TRBV7-8 and TRBJ1-1; D possibly corresponds to TRBD1 (5 bases). The V and J ends lost 5 bases and 0 bases respectively, with 13 bases between them. There are 15 residues in the CDR3. Germline V gives CDR1 SGHVS, CDR2 FQNEAQ. CDR3 bases: TGTGCCAGCAGCCAGTGGGACGGGCTGAACACTGAAGCTTTCTTT. Its protein product is CASSQWDGLNTEAFF.

The DNA for the CDR3 is TGTGCCAGCAGCTTAAGGGTACGAGTTGGGAATCAGCCCCAGCATTTT. Protein: CASSLRVRVGNQPQHF. The chain carries TRBV7-8 and TRBJ1-5; D is ambiguous. Trimming took off 2 bases at V and 4 bases at J, with 15 bases between the two ends. Germline V lookup: CDR1 SGHVS, CDR2 FQNEAQ. The CDR3 totals 16 residues.

Ten or more counts support this clonotype. The chain carries TRBV29-1 and TRBJ1-2; D gene ambiguous. This CDR3 region has 14 residues. V was shortened by 4 bases and J by 0 bases, with 12 bases between the two germline ends. Germline V gives CDR1 SQVTM, CDR2 ANQGSEA. Here the CDR3 DNA reads TGCAGCGTTGGCCCCTTGAATCCTAACTATGGCTACACCTTC. This codes for CSVGPLNPNYGYTF.

The CDR3 nucleotides read TGTGCCACCAGTGATCGGACAGGGGTCGAGCAGTACTTC. This encodes CATSDRTGVEQYF. The chain employs TRBV24-1 and TRBJ2-7, with 9 nucleotides matching TRBD1. The CDR3 totals 13 residues. After removal of 3 bases from V and 6 bases from J, the junction contained 2 bases not matched to a gene. The germline V gene has CDR1 KGHDR and CDR2 SFDVKD.

This chain's CDR3 is CAIRDLAGQAVNTEAFF. Here the CDR3 DNA reads TGTGCCATCAGAGACCTAGCGGGACAGGCCGTCAACACTGAAGCTTTCTTT. J is TRBJ1-1 and V is TRBV10-3, with 8 bases aligning to TRBD1. The germline CDR1 and CDR2 sequences are ENHRY and SYGVKD. Trimming cost V 6 bases and J 2 bases; bases outside gene matches: 14. CDR3 length: 17 residues.

Comment on this clonotype: One base away lies a much larger clone, so this may be a sequencing read error. The chain carries TRBV5-6 and TRBJ2-7; 8 nucleotides match TRBD2. Germline CDR1 and CDR2: SGHDT and YYEEEE. The ends lost 3 bases at V and 2 bases at J; junction bases unmatched: 4. The CDR3 is made up of 14 amino acids. This CDR3 is CASSSTSVTYEQYF. CDR3 DNA sequence: TGTGCCAGCAGCTCGACTAGCGTAACCTACGAGCAGTACTTC.

This clonotype was counted between two and nine times. With a much larger clone just one base away, this may be a read error. The chain links TRBV6-4 to TRBJ1-1; maybe TRBD1 (6 bases). Trimming shortened V by 2 bases and J by 1 base, and 14 bases separated the two germline ends. The CDR3 is made up of 16 amino acids. The germline CDR1 and CDR2 sequences are MRHNA and SNTAGT. CDR3 amino acids: CASSDRGRSGNTEAFF. The CDR3 region has the DNA TGTGCCAGCAGTGACAGGGGGAGATCTGGGAACACTGAAGCTTTCTTT.

This clonotype was seen a handful of times. The chain links TRBV20-1 to TRBJ2-5; D remains unclear. V gave up 2 bases and J gave up 1 base, with 5 bases separating them. The CDR3 has 12 amino acids. From germline, CDR1 is DFQATT and CDR2 SNEGSKA (reference sequence). This CDR3 reads CSARFGQETQYF. The CDR3 nucleotides read TGCAGTGCTAGATTTGGCCAAGAGACCCAGTACTTC.

This clonotype was seen more than once but under ten times. The V gene is TRBV9, the J gene TRBJ1-2; D uncertain. In germline, CDR1 is SGDLS, CDR2 YYNGEE. Trimming took off 3 bases at V and 8 bases at J, with 11 bases between the two ends. This CDR3 has 12 amino acids. This chain's CDR3 is CASSGRESGYTF. CDR3 sequence (DNA): TGTGCCAGCAGCGGGAGGGAGTCCGGCTACACCTTC.

This clonotype was picked up one time. This may stem from a read error, because a much larger clone lies one nucleotide away. The chain uses TRBV29-1 and TRBJ1-1; 10 bases agree with TRBD1. The CDR3 has 16 residues. Germline V gene lookup returns CDR1 SQVTM and CDR2 ANQGSEA. The ends lost 4 bases at V and 1 base at J; junction bases unmatched: 9. The CDR3 protein is CSVGVWDRGRNTEAFF. CDR3 DNA sequence: TGCAGCGTTGGGGTTTGGGACAGGGGAAGGAACACTGAAGCTTTCTTT.

This chain connects TRBV5-1 to TRBJ2-2; TRBD2 matches 8 bases. Per germline, CDR1 SGHRS and CDR2 YFSETQ. There are 17 residues in the CDR3. V shed 4 bases, J shed 1 base, and the junction held 9 bases outside the gene matches. CDR3 protein: CASSGEVTSGNTGELFF. The CDR3 nucleotides read TGCGCCAGCAGCGGGGAGGTCACTAGCGGGAACACCGGGGAGCTGTTTTTT.

There are a few counts of this clonotype. The chain joins TRBV20-1 to TRBJ2-7, with TRBD2 matching 10 bases. The V gene end was trimmed by 5 bases and the J gene end by 6 bases; junction bases not matched to a gene: 10. The length of the CDR3 is 14 residues. The germline gives CDR1 DFQATT, CDR2 SNEGSKA (reference sequence). This CDR3 is CSALAGTSAVEQYF. The CDR3, as DNA: TGCAGTGCTTTGGCCGGGACTAGCGCTGTCGAGCAGTACTTC.

CDR3 in DNA: TGTGCCAGCAGCCTGGGACGGGGTATAACGGTGGATGGCTACACCTTC. This encodes CASSLGRGITVDGYTF. The gene calls are TRBV7-2 and TRBJ1-2; TRBD1 might be the D (5 bases). Germline V gene lookup returns CDR1 SGHTA and CDR2 FQGNSA. The CDR3 consists of 16 residues. V gave up 5 bases and J gave up 6 bases, with 22 bases separating them.

This chain uses TRBV28 with TRBJ1-2; tentatively, D is TRBD1 (5 bases). The CDR3 runs 13 residues. The V gene lost 2 bases and the J gene lost 5 bases, with 9 bases spanning the gap. The germline CDR1 and CDR2 sequences are MDHEN and SYDVKM. CDR3 nucleotides: TGTGCCAGCAGTTTAACGGACAAATATGGCTACACCTTC. Residues: CASSLTDKYGYTF.

This clonotype has a single count. The V call is TRBV7-9, the J call TRBJ1-2; tentative D call: TRBD1 (6 bases). The CDR3 is 16 residues long. Trimming removed 5 bases at V and 4 bases at J, with 20 bases between. Germline V lookup: CDR1 SEHNR, CDR2 FQNEAQ (reference sequence). The CDR3 nucleotides are TGTGCCAGCAGCCAAGTACGGGGGGCCGGAGGCTATGGCTACACCTTC. It translates to CASSQVRGAGGYGYTF.

The CDR3, as DNA: TGTGCCAGCAGTGAATCAGAAGGGGACGAGCAGTACTTC. It encodes CASSESEGDEQYF. This chain joins TRBV25-1 and TRBJ2-7, with a tentative D call TRBD1 (5 bases). The length of the CDR3 is 13 residues. The V and J ends lost 1 base and 5 bases respectively, with 9 bases between them. Germline V CDR1 and CDR2: MGHDK, SYGVNS.

This chain links TRBV5-4 with TRBJ1-1; possibly TRBD1 for D (5 bases). CDR3 length equals 14 residues. CDR1 is SGHNT, CDR2 YYREEE, per germline (reference sequence). Trimming cost V 4 bases and J 8 bases, with 18 bases left between them. Here the CDR3 reads CASSQRGALEEAFF. The CDR3 region has the DNA TGTGCCAGCAGCCAGCGCGGGGCGCTTGAGGAAGCTTTCTTT.

This chain links TRBV12-3 or TRBV12-4 with TRBJ1-5; 9 nucleotides line up with TRBD1. The V and J ends lost 4 bases and 7 bases, in that order; junction bases with no gene match: 8. CDR3 length: 15 amino acids. The CDR3: CASSSFGTGKQPQHF. The CDR3 nucleotides read TGTGCCAGCAGTTCATTCGGGACAGGGAAACAGCCCCAGCATTTT.

This clonotype was detected ten times or more. V gene TRBV15 combines with J gene TRBJ1-2; D is ambiguous. The ends were cut back, 1 base at V and 0 bases at J, with 9 bases in the middle. From germline, CDR1 is LNHNV and CDR2 YYDKDF (reference sequence). The CDR3 extends over 15 amino acids. The CDR3: CATSRGGDPNYGYTF. As DNA, the CDR3 is TGTGCCACCAGCAGAGGCGGCGACCCTAACTATGGCTACACCTTC.

In this sample, this clonotype turned up once. V usage is TRBV7-8 and J usage is TRBJ2-2; perhaps TRBD1 as D (6 bases). The CDR3 length is 17 residues. V was pared by 2 bases and J by 5 bases, with 18 bases between. Germline V gene lookup returns CDR1 SGHVS and CDR2 FQNEAQ. The CDR3 DNA reads as TGTGCCAGCAGCTTAAGACCGACAGGACCAGAGACCGGGGAGCTGTTTTTT. It yields the protein CASSLRPTGPETGELFF.